This passage covers 18 T cell receptor beta chains from one sample sequenced in a study of cytomegalovirus exposure and HLA in healthy donors. 13 Jbeta primers and 60 Vbeta primers were used for the PCR. Clones were read by immunoSEQ multiplex PCR, and TCRdb kept only the in-frame ones, dropping some. The sample holds some 150,000 clones, over 60% seen once. The specimen was PBMCs. The receptor source for this set is a middle-aged woman in good health and CMV-seronegative.

The chain couples TRBV27 to TRBJ1-4, with 9 positions matching TRBD1. The CDR3 length is 11 residues. J was trimmed by 10 bases and V by 6 bases; bases with no gene match: 0. Germline values: CDR1 MNHEY, CDR2 SMNVEV (reference sequence). The CDR3 loop reads CASRDRGKLFF. The CDR3, as DNA: TGTGCCAGCAGGGACAGGGGAAAACTGTTTTTT.

V and J are TRBV11-2 and TRBJ2-7, with D perhaps matching TRBD2 (6 bases). The V and J ends lost 4 bases and 8 bases respectively, with 18 bases between them. The CDR3 extends over 14 amino acids. The V gene's germline CDR1 is SGHAT and CDR2 FQNNGV. The CDR3 coding sequence is TGTGCCAGCAGCTGGCGACTAGGGCTCGGGCAGCAGTACTTC. Protein: CASSWRLGLGQQYF.

As concerns this clone: The junction does not match germline at one end; this may be a read error. The rearrangement links TRBV7-7 to TRBJ2-7; D is unresolved. Per the germline V gene, CDR1 is SSHAT and CDR2 is FNYEAQ (reference sequence). The CDR3 runs 13 residues. As DNA, the CDR3 is TGTGCTAGCAGCTTAGGGCAGGACTACGAGCAGTACTTC. Translation gives CASSLGQDYEQYF.

The CDR3: CASGPTSGGTETQYF. DNA of the CDR3: TGTGCCAGCGGGCCGACTAGCGGGGGGACGGAGACCCAGTACTTC. V and J are TRBV25-1 and TRBJ2-5, with TRBD2 identical over 13 bases. Germline V lookup: CDR1 MGHDK, CDR2 SYGVNS. The CDR3 loop spans 15 amino acids. The junction had 8 bases not matched to a gene; V was cut back by 8 bases and J by 5 bases. The whole variable domain, filled in from reference TRBV25-1 and TRBJ2-5, reads EADIYQTPRYLVIGTGKKITLECSQTMGHDKMYWYQQDPGMELHLIHYSYGVNSTEKGDLSSESTVSRIRTEHFPLTLESARPSHTSQYLCASGPTSGGTETQYFGPGTRLLVL.

V usage is TRBV28 and J usage is TRBJ1-2; no definite D call. This CDR3 has 15 amino acids. CDR1 and CDR2 from the germline V gene are MDHEN and SYDVKM. The V end was cut by 7 bases, the J end by 7 bases, with 22 bases between. The CDR3 sequence: CASNPPGTDRSGYTF. CDR3 bases: TGTGCCAGCAACCCCCCGGGAACAGATAGAAGTGGCTACACCTTC.

The V gene is TRBV23-1, the J gene TRBJ2-3; D possibly corresponds to TRBD2 (6 bases). TRBV23-1 is known as an ORF, though its function is uncertain. This CDR3 is 17 amino acids long. V was clipped by 4 bases and J by 2 bases, with 19 bases between them. CDR3 protein: CASSPPRLVEPTDTQYF. CDR3 coding DNA: TGCGCCAGCAGTCCACCACGACTAGTGGAACCCACAGATACGCAGTATTTT.

This clone was seen a single time. The chain combines TRBV10-3 with TRBJ1-5; 7 bases match TRBD1. V lost 10 bases, J lost 3 bases, and 3 bases stayed unmatched. Germline assignment: CDR1 ENHRY and CDR2 SYGVKD. This CDR3 region has 12 residues. Here the CDR3 DNA reads TGTGCCACCGGGACAGTCAATCAGCCCCAGCATTTT. Translating it yields CATGTVNQPQHF.

This chain uses TRBV2 with TRBJ2-7; 7 nucleotides agree with TRBD1. Germline V gene sequence: CDR1 SNHLY, CDR2 FYNNEI. The J segment lost 3 bases and the V segment lost 4 bases, leaving 9 bases of the junction unmatched. The CDR3 has 15 amino acids. CDR3 DNA: TGTGCCAGCAGTGTCGGACAGGCCCTTCTCTACGAGCAGTACTTC. This gives the protein CASSVGQALLYEQYF.

V and J are TRBV4-1 and TRBJ1-3; D is unclear. Germline V gene data show CDR1 as MGHRA and CDR2 as YSYEKL. Trimming removed 1 base at V and 0 bases at J, with 7 bases between. The CDR3 contains 15 residues. The CDR3 reads CASSQVRDSGNTIYF. The CDR3 DNA is TGCGCCAGCAGCCAAGTGCGAGACTCTGGAAACACCATATATTTT.

This clone appeared a few times. The chain joins TRBV6-5 to TRBJ1-2, with 7 bases that match TRBD1. Germline V gene sequence: CDR1 MNHEY, CDR2 SVGAGI. The CDR3 is made up of 15 amino acids. The V and J ends lost 2 bases and 3 bases, in that order; junction bases with no gene match: 6. The CDR3 DNA is TGTGCCAGCAGTTACGGTCAGGGGGTCGACTATGGCTACACCTTC. Amino acids: CASSYGQGVDYGYTF.

This chain uses TRBV6-6 with TRBJ1-6, with TRBD1 matching over 8 bases. This CDR3 comprises 13 residues. Germline V CDR1 and CDR2: MNHNY, SVGAGI (reference sequence). Trimming took 8 bases from V and 7 from J; bases not matched to a gene: 4. DNA for the CDR3: TGTGCCAGCGGCCGGGACAGGAATTCACCCCTCCACTTT. Its protein is CASGRDRNSPLHF.

The rearrangement links TRBV19 to TRBJ1-5; unclear D gene. The CDR3 has 14 amino acids. Deletions cut 3 bases from V and 5 bases from J, with 11 bases between. Germline V CDR1 and CDR2: LNHDA, SQIVND (reference sequence). The CDR3 spells CASSMWPSYQPQHF. The CDR3 DNA reads TGTGCCAGTAGTATGTGGCCCTCCTATCAGCCCCAGCATTTT. Filled out from reference TRBV19 and TRBJ1-5, the complete variable domain reads DGGITQSPKYLFRKEGQNVTLSCEQNLNHDAMYWYRQDPGQGLRLIYYSQIVNDFQKGDIAEGYSVSREKKESFPLTVTSAQKNPTAFYLCASSMWPSYQPQHFGDGTRLSIL.

The V call is TRBV6-6, the J call TRBJ1-5, with D possibly matching TRBD1 (6 bases). V lost 7 bases and J lost 3, with 13 bases in between. The CDR3 is 14 residues long. The germline V gene has CDR1 MNHNY and CDR2 SVGAGI (reference sequence). CDR3 bases: TGTGCCAGCAACCTACAGGGCATCAATCAGCCCCAGCATTTT. It specifies CASNLQGINQPQHF.

J is TRBJ1-4 and V is TRBV19; D may be TRBD1 (5 bases). Per germline, CDR1 LNHDA and CDR2 SQIVND (reference sequence). The V end lost 7 bases, the J end lost 4 bases, and 10 bases lay between the germline ends. This CDR3 comprises 13 residues. CDR3 in amino acids: CASKPRVNEKLFF. CDR3 bases: TGTGCCAGTAAACCCAGGGTTAATGAAAAACTGTTTTTT.

J is TRBJ2-7 and V is TRBV30; the match to TRBD1 covers 10 bases. The trim removed 1 base at V and 2 bases at J, leaving 5 bases unmatched. The CDR3 runs 15 residues. The germline V gene has CDR1 GTSNPN and CDR2 SVGIG (reference sequence). CDR3 coding DNA: TGTGCCTGGAGTGAATTCGGGACAGGGGCCTACGAGCAGTACTTC. Translating gives CAWSEFGTGAYEQYF. The whole variable domain, filled in from reference TRBV30 and TRBJ2-7, reads SQTIHQWPATLVQPVGSPLSLECTVEGTSNPNLYWYRQAAGRGLQLLFYSVGIGQISSEVPQNLSASRPQDRQFILSSKKLLLSDSGFYLCAWSEFGTGAYEQYFGPGTRLTVT.

J is TRBJ2-6 and V is TRBV29-1, with D unresolved. Germline-derived CDR1 and CDR2 are SQVTM and ANQGSEA. The germline V and J ends were trimmed by 4 bases and 3 bases, with 7 bases remaining between them. CDR3 length: 13 amino acids. The CDR3 loop is CSVGLSGANVLTF. The DNA for the CDR3 is TGCAGCGTTGGCCTAAGTGGGGCCAACGTCCTGACTTTC.

This sequence joins TRBV6-6 and TRBJ2-7; 7 bases map to TRBD1. This CDR3 has 14 amino acids. J gave up 4 bases and V 4 bases, and 7 bases lay outside the gene matches. The V gene's germline CDR1 is MNHNY and CDR2 SVGAGI (reference sequence). The CDR3 loop is CASSWGQGVYEQYF. The CDR3 DNA sequence: TGTGCCAGCAGTTGGGGGCAGGGGGTGTACGAGCAGTACTTC.

CDR3 sequence: CASRGGEETQYF. The CDR3 DNA follows: TGTGCCAGCAGAGGGGGAGAAGAGACCCAGTACTTC. This chain connects TRBV28 to TRBJ2-5, with D maybe TRBD1 (6 bases). V was trimmed by 6 bases and J by 3 bases, leaving 8 bases between them. Germline V gene lookup returns CDR1 MDHEN and CDR2 SYDVKM. The CDR3 covers 12 residues.